This T cell receptor beta chain appears in the sequencing data of a study of graft-versus-host responses after intestinal transplantation. As for the study in general: The whole recipient group had anti-thymocyte globulin induction followed by tacrolimus and steroids for roughly three years.

Sequencing used immunoSEQ multiplex PCR; TCRdb keeps in-frame clones, though not all of them. This sample has roughly 93,000 clones, with around 93% found just once. V was shortened by 8 bases and J by 0 bases, with 16 bases between the two germline ends. CDR3 length equals 15 residues. Looked up from germline, CDR1 is MNHNS and CDR2 is SASEGT. Study-level points and caveats: In patients with graft-donor T cell macrochimerism, allograft graft-versus-host to host-versus-graft clonal ratios were high.

This clone was detected a few times. The antigen is undetermined. This TCR came from a human donor who was the organ donor for an intestinal transplant. The chain uses TRBV6-1 and TRBJ1-1, with TRBD1 as a possible D gene (5 bases). Specimen: unstimulated CD8+ T cells sorted from spleen or lymph node cells, collected before transplant. CDR3: CASSWMGTMNTEAFF. The DNA for the CDR3 is TGTGCCAGCTCCTGGATGGGGACTATGAACACTGAAGCTTTCTTT.